Below, 19 T cell receptor beta chains from the same sample are listed, as sequenced in a study of T cell responses to AZD1222 COVID-19 vaccine. The assay was immunoSEQ multiplex PCR, and TCRdb's table has in-frame clones only and misses some. The sample has roughly 110,000 clones; about 90% are singletons. Sequenced here: peripheral blood, sampled 28 days after the second AZD1222 dose. The source is an adult who received the AZD1222 COVID-19 vaccine.

This chain links TRBV27 with TRBJ1-5; D may be TRBD1 (5 bases). Germline assignment: CDR1 MNHEY and CDR2 SMNVEV (reference sequence). The CDR3 is 13 residues long. V lost 4 bases to trimming and J lost 9 bases, with 13 bases between them. This chain's CDR3 is CASSYAGRWPQHF. CDR3 in DNA: TGTGCCAGCAGTTACGCAGGGCGTTGGCCCCAGCATTTT.

The rearrangement joins TRBV18 to TRBJ2-2, with TRBD2 matching 8 bases. The junction had 6 bases not matched to a gene; V was cut back by 3 bases and J by 3 bases. The CDR3 runs to 16 residues. Per germline, CDR1 KGHSH and CDR2 LQKENI. As DNA, the CDR3 is TGTGCCAGCTCACCCCGTCGGGGGGGGGACACCGGGGAGCTGTTTTTT. This translates into CASSPRRGGDTGELFF. Supplemented by reference TRBV18 and TRBJ2-2, the full variable domain reads NAGVMQNPRHLVRRRGQEARLRCSPMKGHSHVYWYRQLPEEGLKFMVYLQKENIIDESGMPKERFSAEFPKEGPSILRIQQVVRGDSAAYFCASSPRRGGDTGELFFGEGSRLTVL.

The chain recombines TRBV5-1 with TRBJ1-2; 7 bases match TRBD1. Trimming at V came to 4 bases and at J to 8 bases, leaving 5 bases not matched to a gene. The CDR3 is 12 amino acids. Germline CDR1 and CDR2: SGHRS and YFSETQ. The CDR3 sequence: CASSRDSRGYTF. As DNA, the CDR3 is TGCGCCAGCAGCCGGGACAGTAGGGGCTACACCTTC.

J is TRBJ1-1 and V is TRBV12-3 or TRBV12-4, with D possibly matching TRBD1 (5 bases). V dropped 2 bases and J dropped 6 bases, with 10 bases sitting between them. This CDR3 comprises 13 residues. CDR3 loop: CASSLRVGAEAFF. The CDR3, as DNA: TGTGCCAGCAGTTTAAGGGTAGGGGCTGAAGCTTTCTTT.

The chain employs TRBV7-2 and TRBJ2-3; unclear D gene. CDR1 and CDR2 from the germline V gene are SGHTA and FQGNSA. The CDR3 contains 15 residues. The V end was cut by 4 bases, the J end by 2 bases, with 13 bases between. The CDR3 region is CASSSILPTTDTQYF. The DNA of the CDR3 is TGTGCCAGCAGCTCAATTCTCCCCACCACAGATACGCAGTATTTT. Full variable domain (missing parts from reference TRBV7-2 and TRBJ2-3): GAGVSQSPSNKVTEKGKDVELRCDPISGHTALYWYRQSLGQGLEFLIYFQGNSAPDKSGLPSDRFSAERTGGSVSTLTIQRTQQEDSAVYLCASSSILPTTDTQYFGPGTRLTVL.

The chain combines TRBV5-4 with TRBJ2-7; D perhaps matches TRBD2 (7 bases). CDR3 size: 15 residues. V lost 5 bases and J lost 2, with 17 bases in between. Germline V gives CDR1 SGHNT, CDR2 YYREEE (reference sequence). The CDR3 here is CASRGGQGQAYEQYF. In nucleotides, the CDR3 is TGTGCCAGCAGGGGGGGGCAGGGTCAAGCCTACGAGCAGTACTTC. Variable domain in full (rest from reference TRBV5-4 and TRBJ2-7): ETGVTQSPTHLIKTRGQQVTLRCSSQSGHNTVSWYQQALGQGPQFIFQYYREEENGRGNFPPRFSGLQFPNYSSELNVNALELDDSALYLCASRGGQGQAYEQYFGPGTRLTVT.

The V and J genes are TRBV5-4 and TRBJ1-2; the match to TRBD1 covers 8 bases. Trimming took 3 bases from V and 4 from J; bases not matched to a gene: 5. Germline V CDR1 and CDR2: SGHNT, YYREEE (reference sequence). This CDR3 is 14 amino acids long. CDR3 protein: CASSSQGAGYGYTF. The CDR3 coding sequence is TGTGCCAGCAGCTCCCAGGGGGCCGGCTATGGCTACACCTTC. Using reference TRBV5-4 and TRBJ1-2 for the parts outside the CDR3, the full variable domain is ETGVTQSPTHLIKTRGQQVTLRCSSQSGHNTVSWYQQALGQGPQFIFQYYREEENGRGNFPPRFSGLQFPNYSSELNVNALELDDSALYLCASSSQGAGYGYTFGSGTRLTVV.

The chain joins TRBV7-2 to TRBJ1-6, with TRBD1 matching over 7 bases. Germline loops: CDR1 SGHTA, CDR2 FQGNSA. The CDR3 contains 15 residues. V trimming: 3 bases; J trimming: 7 bases; junction bases outside the gene matches: 6. In DNA, the CDR3 is TGTGCCAGCAGCTTCCGGGACAGTCAAAATTCACCCCTCCACTTT. It specifies CASSFRDSQNSPLHF.

The chain employs TRBV6-5 and TRBJ2-2; D remains unclear. V dropped 6 bases and J dropped 2 bases, with 7 bases sitting between them. CDR3 length: 13 amino acids. Germline CDR1 and CDR2: MNHEY and SVGAGI. CDR3 in amino acids: CASSPSNTGELFF. DNA of the CDR3: TGTGCCAGCAGCCCATCCAACACCGGGGAGCTGTTTTTT.

This clone has only a few counts. In the same sample, other DNA sequences code for this CDR3. The V and J genes are TRBV5-1 and TRBJ1-5; 10 positions match TRBD1. Germline V gene sequence: CDR1 SGHRS, CDR2 YFSETQ. Germline trimming cut 5 bases from V and 7 bases from J; bases unmatched to any gene: 6. There are 14 residues in the CDR3. The CDR3 nucleotides read TGCGCCAGCAGTCTTGGACAGGGGGGACAGCCCCAGCATTTT. Encoded protein: CASSLGQGGQPQHF. The complete variable domain, with remaining parts taken from reference TRBV5-1 and TRBJ1-5, reads KAGVTQTPRYLIKTRGQQVTLSCSPISGHRSVSWYQQTPGQGLQFLFEYFSETQRNKGNFPGRFSGRQFSNSRSEMNVSTLELGDSALYLCASSLGQGGQPQHFGDGTRLSIL.

The chain is built from TRBV6-5 and TRBJ1-2; D unclear. V was pared by 9 bases and J by 5 bases, with 7 bases between. From germline, CDR1 is MNHEY and CDR2 SVGAGI. This CDR3 contains 10 residues. The chain's CDR3 is CASYGYGYTF. The CDR3 nucleotides are TGTGCCAGTTACGGGTATGGCTACACCTTC.

This clone was recorded a few times. V and J are TRBV19 and TRBJ2-7, with D perhaps matching TRBD1 (6 bases). Germline CDR1 LNHDA, CDR2 SQIVND (reference sequence). The V and J ends lost 5 bases and 4 bases respectively, with 12 bases between them. This CDR3 comprises 13 residues. The CDR3 DNA is TGTGCCAGTAGTCAGAAGGACAGATACGAGCAGTACTTC. Amino acids: CASSQKDRYEQYF.

V usage is TRBV27 and J usage is TRBJ2-7; 8 nucleotides line up with TRBD1. The CDR3 contains 15 residues. V lost 5 bases to trimming and J lost 1 base; unmatched junction nucleotides: 7. Germline CDR1 and CDR2: MNHEY and SMNVEV (reference sequence). The CDR3 reads CASSLGTGRSYEQYF. Written as DNA, the CDR3 is TGTGCCAGCAGTCTTGGGACAGGCCGATCCTACGAGCAGTACTTC.

The chain couples TRBV24-1 to TRBJ2-3; 10 bases are shared with TRBD1. Germline V gene data show CDR1 as KGHDR and CDR2 as SFDVKD. J was trimmed by 1 base and V by 3 bases; bases with no gene match: 3. The CDR3 consists of 16 residues. This CDR3 reads CATSDAGQGGTDTQYF. CDR3 DNA: TGTGCCACCAGTGATGCCGGACAGGGGGGCACAGATACGCAGTATTTT.

This chain connects TRBV9 to TRBJ1-6; 8 positions match TRBD1. This CDR3 contains 15 residues. Per germline, CDR1 SGDLS and CDR2 YYNGEE. The junction had 3 bases not matched to a gene; V was cut back by 2 bases and J by 5 bases. In DNA, the CDR3 is TGTGCCAGCAGCGTCTACAGGGGGAATAATTCACCCCTCCACTTT. Protein: CASSVYRGNNSPLHF.

The chain employs TRBV15 and TRBJ1-2; 9 nucleotides line up with TRBD1. CDR3 length: 14 residues. The V and J ends lost 5 bases and 4 bases, in that order; junction bases with no gene match: 5. Germline CDR1 LNHNV, CDR2 YYDKDF (reference sequence). DNA of the CDR3: TGTGCCACCAGCGCGGGACAGGGCGGCTATGGCTACACCTTC. Amino acid sequence: CATSAGQGGYGYTF.

In its sample, this clone was seen once. The gene calls are TRBV11-2 and TRBJ1-3; unclear D gene. Trimming left V 6 bases short and J 1 base short, with 10 bases between. CDR3 length: 14 amino acids. In germline, CDR1 is SGHAT, CDR2 FQNNGV. The CDR3 DNA is TGTGCCAGCAGTGGGTTGGTTTCTGGAAACACCATATATTTT. This translates into CASSGLVSGNTIYF.

This clone was detected once. The chain recombines TRBV18 with TRBJ1-5; D is undetermined. Germline assignment: CDR1 KGHSH and CDR2 LQKENI. Between the trimmed V and J ends, which lost 1 base and 3 bases, there was a span of 7 bases. The CDR3 is made up of 14 amino acids. The CDR3 loop reads CASSPLENNQPQHF. Written as DNA, the CDR3 is TGTGCCAGCTCACCACTCGAGAACAATCAGCCCCAGCATTTT.

The V and J genes are TRBV5-6 and TRBJ2-7, with unresolved D. V lost 1 base and J 0 bases, leaving 8 bases between the germline ends. Germline CDR1 SGHDT, CDR2 YYEEEE. The CDR3 covers 14 residues. CDR3 DNA: TGTGCCAGCAGCTTGACCCCTCGCTCCTACGAGCAGTACTTC. Translation: CASSLTPRSYEQYF. The full variable domain, with the rest looked up from reference TRBV5-6 and TRBJ2-7, is DAGVTQSPTHLIKTRGQQVTLRCSPKSGHDTVSWYQQALGQGPQFIFQYYEEEERQRGNFPDRFSGHQFPNYSSELNVNALLLGDSALYLCASSLTPRSYEQYFGPGTRLTVT.